The clone carrying this TCR beta chain has a handful of counts. This sample was taken from a study of blood T cell repertoires in COVID-19. The protocol was immunoSEQ multiplex PCR, while the TCRdb copy is restricted to in-frame clones and leaves out a portion. The sample has some 170,000 clones; 87% are singletons. Germline V lookup: CDR1 SGDLS, CDR2 YYNGEE. The CDR3 sequence is 14 residues long. The ends were cut back, 2 bases at V and 5 bases at J, with 13 bases in the middle. This chain uses TRBV9 with TRBJ1-2; D possibly corresponds to TRBD1 (5 bases). The TCR originated in a woman aged 55-70 years who had recovered from COVID-19. Sequenced sample: peripheral blood. As DNA, the CDR3 is TGTGCCAGCAGCGTTAATCGGCCAGGGTATGGCTACACCTTC. Its translation is CASSVNRPGYGYTF.